The 22 T cell receptor beta chains below come from one sample, sequenced in a study of CD8 T cells in Susac syndrome. Random-hexamer reverse transcription was applied to roughly 0.5 to 1 ug RNA. TCRdb analysed the immunoSEQ multiplex PCR reads with MiXCR anew, one entry per CDR3 protein. The sample has about 180,000 distinct CDR3 sequences; about 95% are singletons. Sample: CD8+ T cells from PBMCs. The receptor set was obtained from a human donor with multiple sclerosis.

This sequence joins TRBV4-1 and TRBJ1-2; the D gene is possibly TRBD1 (6 bases). The V gene lost 8 bases and the J gene lost 0 bases, with 16 bases spanning the gap. Per germline, CDR1 MGHRA and CDR2 YSYEKL. This CDR3 region has 15 residues. CDR3: CASGAQGHPNYGYTF. DNA of the CDR3: TGCGCCAGCGGAGCACAGGGACACCCTAACTATGGCTACACCTTC.

V gene TRBV3-1 combines with J gene TRBJ2-4; 8 nucleotides line up with TRBD1. J gave up 4 bases and V 2 bases, and 10 bases lay outside the gene matches. This CDR3 spans 17 amino acids. Germline V gene sequence: CDR1 LGHDT, CDR2 YNNKEL (reference sequence). CDR3 region: CASSQRPPGGSKNIQYF. The CDR3 DNA reads TGTGCCAGCAGCCAACGACCCCCAGGGGGCTCAAAAAACATTCAGTACTTC.

CDR3 sequence (DNA): TGTGCCAGCAGTTCCAGCGGGAGGGCCTACGAGCAGTACTTC. It encodes CASSSSGRAYEQYF. The rearrangement uses TRBV27 and TRBJ2-7; 10 bases agree with TRBD2. Germline CDR1 and CDR2: MNHEY and SMNVEV (reference sequence). V was clipped by 4 bases and J by 2 bases; unmatched bases: 2. The CDR3 sequence is 14 residues long.

The V call is TRBV29-1, the J call TRBJ2-1; D is uncertain. Germline V gives CDR1 SQVTM, CDR2 ANQGSEA. The CDR3 totals 16 residues. Trimming left V 2 bases short and J 4 bases short, with 18 bases between. CDR3: CSVELAIKAPYNEQFF. The CDR3 DNA reads TGCAGCGTTGAATTGGCTATCAAGGCCCCATACAATGAGCAGTTCTTC.

This chain joins TRBV12-3 or TRBV12-4 and TRBJ2-2; 7 nucleotides align to TRBD2. After removal of 8 bases from V and 1 base from J, the junction contained 4 bases not matched to a gene. This CDR3 has 14 amino acids. The CDR3 DNA is TGTGCCAGCCTGGGACTAAAGAACACCGGGGAGCTGTTTTTT. The encoded protein is CASLGLKNTGELFF.

The chain has TRBV4-1 and TRBJ1-1, with D perhaps matching TRBD1 (6 bases). Germline V gene lookup returns CDR1 MGHRA and CDR2 YSYEKL. V dropped 3 bases and J dropped 3 bases, with 11 bases sitting between them. The CDR3 extends over 14 amino acids. The CDR3 DNA reads as TGCGCCAGCAGCCAGGGGGCTATGGACACTGAAGCTTTCTTT. Amino acid sequence: CASSQGAMDTEAFF.

This chain uses TRBV9 with TRBJ1-2; unclear D gene. The CDR3 loop spans 15 amino acids. From germline, CDR1 is SGDLS and CDR2 YYNGEE. Trimming cost V 3 bases and J 3 bases, with 15 bases left between them. In DNA form, the CDR3 reads TGTGCCAGCAGCGGCCCTAAAGTCCCAGACTATGGCTACACCTTC. Translating it yields CASSGPKVPDYGYTF.

J is TRBJ2-1 and V is TRBV7-2; 13 nucleotides align to TRBD2. The CDR3 runs to 18 residues. Germline V gives CDR1 SGHTA, CDR2 FQGNSA. Losses at the gene ends were 5 bases for V and 4 bases for J; bases not matched to a gene: 11. For the CDR3, the DNA is TGTGCCAGCAGCCGAGGGACTAGCGGGACAAACTTATACAATGAGCAGTTCTTC. This translates into CASSRGTSGTNLYNEQFF. The variable domain in full, completed from reference TRBV7-2 and TRBJ2-1, reads GAGVSQSPSNKVTEKGKDVELRCDPISGHTALYWYRQSLGQGLEFLIYFQGNSAPDKSGLPSDRFSAERTGGSVSTLTIQRTQQEDSAVYLCASSRGTSGTNLYNEQFFGPGTRLTVL.

This clonotype was counted once. V gene TRBV7-8 combines with J gene TRBJ2-2; 7 nucleotides agree with TRBD1. V shed 7 bases and J 2 bases; nucleotides not matched to a gene: 10. Per the germline V gene, CDR1 is SGHVS and CDR2 is FQNEAQ. This CDR3 is built from 16 residues. CDR3 residues: CASIGRDSSNTGELFF. In DNA form, the CDR3 reads TGTGCCAGCATTGGTAGGGACAGCTCCAACACCGGGGAGCTGTTTTTT.

The gene calls are TRBV27 and TRBJ1-2; D might be TRBD1 (6 bases). This CDR3 has 13 residues. V lost 6 bases to trimming and J lost 4 bases, with 12 bases between them. CDR1 and CDR2 from the germline V gene are MNHEY and SMNVEV (reference sequence). CDR3 residues: CASRAGQPYGYTF. In DNA form, the CDR3 reads TGTGCCAGCAGGGCAGGACAGCCCTATGGCTACACCTTC.

The V gene is TRBV9, the J gene TRBJ2-7, with 11 positions matching TRBD2. Germline V lookup: CDR1 SGDLS, CDR2 YYNGEE. This CDR3 comprises 16 residues. The ends lost 4 bases at V and 2 bases at J; junction bases unmatched: 8. CDR3 region: CASSTSGGLAAYEQYF. CDR3 bases: TGTGCCAGCAGCACCTCCGGGGGACTAGCGGCCTACGAGCAGTACTTC.

The chain recombines TRBV2 with TRBJ1-1, with 7 nucleotides matching TRBD1. The CDR3 consists of 13 residues. The trim removed 2 bases at V and 6 bases at J, leaving 3 bases unmatched. The germline V gene encodes CDR1 SNHLY and CDR2 FYNNEI. The DNA of the CDR3 is TGTGCCAGCAGTGAACGGGACAGCCCTGAAGCTTTCTTT. This codes for CASSERDSPEAFF.

The chain links TRBV25-1 to TRBJ1-5; TRBD1 might be the D (6 bases). In germline, CDR1 is MGHDK, CDR2 SYGVNS. The V end lost 0 bases, the J end lost 10 bases, and 10 bases lay between the germline ends. This CDR3 is 13 amino acids long. The CDR3 DNA reads TGTGCCAGCAGTGAATATTCGGGGGCACCCCAGCATTTT. Its protein is CASSEYSGAPQHF.

In its sample, this clonotype was seen once. The chain combines TRBV27 with TRBJ1-1; 7 positions agree with TRBD1. This CDR3 region has 14 residues. The germline gives CDR1 MNHEY, CDR2 SMNVEV (reference sequence). J gave up 7 bases and V 0 bases, and 5 bases lay outside the gene matches. In DNA, the CDR3 is TGTGCCAGCAGTTTATCAGGGGGCGGGGTTGAAGCTTTCTTT. Its protein is CASSLSGGGVEAFF.

The genes are TRBV7-9 and TRBJ2-2; the D is unclear. Trimming took off 3 bases at V and 7 bases at J, with 9 bases between the two ends. The germline V gene has CDR1 SEHNR and CDR2 FQNEAQ (reference sequence). The CDR3 is 13 residues long. CDR3 region: CASSLGRNGELFF. The DNA for the CDR3 is TGTGCCAGCAGCTTGGGCAGGAACGGGGAGCTGTTTTTT.

The rearrangement uses TRBV4-1 and TRBJ2-7; the D gene could be TRBD1 or TRBD2 (5 bases each). Trimming took off 5 bases at V and 4 bases at J, with 15 bases between the two ends. The CDR3 has 14 amino acids. Germline assignment: CDR1 MGHRA and CDR2 YSYEKL. The CDR3: CASSVRDGRYEQYF. The CDR3 region has the DNA TGCGCCAGCAGCGTCCGGGACGGACGGTACGAGCAGTACTTC.

The chain employs TRBV29-1 and TRBJ2-2, with D maybe TRBD2 (6 bases). The germline V gene encodes CDR1 SQVTM and CDR2 ANQGSEA. CDR3 length: 15 amino acids. Between the trimmed V and J ends, which lost 1 base and 1 base, there was a span of 10 bases. The CDR3 reads CSVEGGEMNTGELFF. In DNA, the CDR3 is TGCAGCGTTGAAGGCGGGGAAATGAACACCGGGGAGCTGTTTTTT.

This clonotype was recorded once. The chain joins TRBV27 to TRBJ1-1; D gene uncertain. The CDR3 extends over 14 amino acids. V shed 8 bases and J shed 2 bases, with 15 bases lying between them. Germline lookup yields CDR1 MNHEY and CDR2 SMNVEV (reference sequence). The CDR3 reads CASQRGRGNTEAFF. The CDR3 DNA follows: TGTGCCAGCCAGCGAGGACGGGGAAACACTGAAGCTTTCTTT.

This rearrangement joins TRBV9 to TRBJ2-5; 8 bases agree with TRBD1. The CDR3 spans 15 residues. Trimming removed 4 bases from V and 5 bases from J; junction bases left unmatched: 10. CDR1 and CDR2 from the germline V gene are SGDLS and YYNGEE. The CDR3 DNA reads as TGTGCCAGCAGCCTAGACAGGGGCCCAAGGGAGACCCAGTACTTC. Its translation: CASSLDRGPRETQYF.

This clonotype showed up just once. V and J are TRBV6-4 and TRBJ2-7; 9 bases are a match to TRBD1. CDR3 size: 20 residues. Germline CDR1 MRHNA, CDR2 SNTAGT. Trimming took 2 bases from V and 0 from J; bases not matched to a gene: 17. CDR3 sequence reads: CASSDLDGQGRTNDSYEQYF. As DNA, the CDR3 is TGTGCCAGCAGTGACCTCGATGGACAGGGGCGAACCAACGACTCCTACGAGCAGTACTTC.

The chain has TRBV9 and TRBJ2-3; the D gene is possibly TRBD2 (6 bases). The V gene lost 2 bases and the J gene lost 4 bases, with 8 bases spanning the gap. Germline CDR1 and CDR2: SGDLS and YYNGEE. CDR3 length: 13 residues. The CDR3 here is CASSVSGADTQYF. The CDR3, as DNA: TGTGCCAGCAGCGTTAGCGGCGCAGATACGCAGTATTTT.

The chain recombines TRBV20-1 with TRBJ2-3, with D hard to call. CDR1 and CDR2 (germline): DFQATT, SNEGSKA (reference sequence). The CDR3 length is 14 residues. Deletions cut 4 bases from V and 6 bases from J, with 17 bases between. This CDR3 reads CSATRAPVTDTQYF. The CDR3 region has the DNA TGCAGTGCTACCCGGGCCCCAGTTACCGATACGCAGTATTTT.